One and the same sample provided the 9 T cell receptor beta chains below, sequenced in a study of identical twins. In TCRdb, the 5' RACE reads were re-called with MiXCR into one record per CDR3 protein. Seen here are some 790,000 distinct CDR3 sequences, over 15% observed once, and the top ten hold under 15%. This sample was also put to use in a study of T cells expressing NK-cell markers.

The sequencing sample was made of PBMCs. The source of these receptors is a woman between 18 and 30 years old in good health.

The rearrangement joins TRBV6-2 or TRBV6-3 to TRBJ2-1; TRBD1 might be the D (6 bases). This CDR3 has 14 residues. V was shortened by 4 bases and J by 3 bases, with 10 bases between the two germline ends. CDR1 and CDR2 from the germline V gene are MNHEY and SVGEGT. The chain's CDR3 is CASSSGGFYNEQFF. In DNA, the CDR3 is TGTGCCAGCAGTTCTGGGGGCTTCTACAATGAGCAGTTCTTC.

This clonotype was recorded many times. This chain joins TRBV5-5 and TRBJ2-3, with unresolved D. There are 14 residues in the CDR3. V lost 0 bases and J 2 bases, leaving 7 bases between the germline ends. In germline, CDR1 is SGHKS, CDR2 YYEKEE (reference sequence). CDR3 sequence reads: CASSLARYTDTQYF. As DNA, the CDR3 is TGTGCCAGCAGCTTGGCACGGTACACAGATACGCAGTATTTT.

The CDR3: CSARVASGGYYNEQFF. The DNA for the CDR3 is TGCAGTGCTAGAGTGGCTAGCGGGGGGTACTACAATGAGCAGTTCTTC. V and J are TRBV20-1 and TRBJ2-1, with TRBD2 matching 11 bases. Germline values: CDR1 DFQATT, CDR2 SNEGSKA (reference sequence). V was clipped by 1 base and J by 3 bases; unmatched bases: 5. CDR3 length: 16 residues.

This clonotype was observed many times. CDR3 in amino acids: CASSFRDYLYNEQFF. CDR3 DNA: TGCGCCAGCAGCTTCCGGGACTACCTCTACAATGAGCAGTTCTTC. The chain couples TRBV5-1 to TRBJ2-1; TRBD2 agrees at 7 bases. This CDR3 is 15 amino acids long. The germline CDR1 and CDR2 sequences are SGHRS and YFSETQ. V lost 2 bases, J lost 3 bases, and 5 bases stayed unmatched.

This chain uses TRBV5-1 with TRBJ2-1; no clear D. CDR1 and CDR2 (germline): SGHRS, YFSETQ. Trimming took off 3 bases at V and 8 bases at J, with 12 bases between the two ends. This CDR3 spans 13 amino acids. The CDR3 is CASSSVPRHEQFF. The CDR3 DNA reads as TGCGCCAGCAGCTCCGTCCCGAGGCATGAGCAGTTCTTC.

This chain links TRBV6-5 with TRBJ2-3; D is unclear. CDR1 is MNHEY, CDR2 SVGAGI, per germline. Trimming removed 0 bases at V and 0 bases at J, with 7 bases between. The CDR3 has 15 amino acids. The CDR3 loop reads CASSYSSSSTDTQYF. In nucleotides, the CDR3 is TGTGCCAGCAGTTACTCTAGTTCTAGCACAGATACGCAGTATTTT.

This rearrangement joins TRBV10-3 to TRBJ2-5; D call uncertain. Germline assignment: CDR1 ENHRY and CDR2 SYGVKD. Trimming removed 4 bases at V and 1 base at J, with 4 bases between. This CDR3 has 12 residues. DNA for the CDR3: TGTGCCATCAGTGGTCCCCAAGAGACCCAGTACTTC. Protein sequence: CAISGPQETQYF.

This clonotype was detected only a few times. CDR3 sequence (DNA): TGCAGTGCCCGGCCTACAGAGACCCAGTACTTC. Translating it yields CSARPTETQYF. The V and J genes are TRBV20-1 and TRBJ2-5; unclear D gene. Between the trimmed V and J ends, which lost 6 bases and 4 bases, there was a span of 9 bases. From germline, CDR1 is DFQATT and CDR2 SNEGSKA (reference sequence). The CDR3 is 11 residues long.

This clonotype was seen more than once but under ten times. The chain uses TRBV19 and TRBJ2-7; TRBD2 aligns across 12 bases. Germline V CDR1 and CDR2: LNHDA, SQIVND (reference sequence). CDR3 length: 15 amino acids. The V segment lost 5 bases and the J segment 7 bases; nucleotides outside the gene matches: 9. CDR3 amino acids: CASSSRLAGVREQYF. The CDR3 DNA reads TGTGCCAGTAGTTCCCGACTAGCGGGAGTGCGAGAGCAGTACTTC.